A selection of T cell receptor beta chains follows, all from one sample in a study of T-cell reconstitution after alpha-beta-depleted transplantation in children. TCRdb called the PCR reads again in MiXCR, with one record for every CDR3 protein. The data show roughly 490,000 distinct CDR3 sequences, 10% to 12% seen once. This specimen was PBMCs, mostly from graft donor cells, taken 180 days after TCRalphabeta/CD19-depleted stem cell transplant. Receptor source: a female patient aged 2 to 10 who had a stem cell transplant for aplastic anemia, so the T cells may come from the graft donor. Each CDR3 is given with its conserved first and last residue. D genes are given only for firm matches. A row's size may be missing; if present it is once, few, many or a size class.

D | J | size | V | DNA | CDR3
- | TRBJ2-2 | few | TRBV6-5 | TGTGCCAGCAGTCCTCTAGCCCACCCGAACACCGGGGAGCTGTTTTTT | CASSPLAHPNTGELFF
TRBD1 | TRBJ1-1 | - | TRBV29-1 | TGCAGCGTCGACAGGGTTGGGACTGAAGCTTTCTTT | CSVDRVGTEAFF
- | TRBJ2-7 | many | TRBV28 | TGTGCCAGCAGTTGGAGCTACGAGCAGTACTTC | CASSWSYEQYF
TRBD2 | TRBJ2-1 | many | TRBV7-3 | TGTGCCAGCAGCTTCAGACTAGCGGGGAAAGGGTCCTACAATGAGCAGTTCTTC | CASSFRLAGKGSYNEQFF
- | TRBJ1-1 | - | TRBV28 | TGTGCCAGCAGTTCCCGTCGGGTTGCTTTCTTT | CASSSRRVAFF
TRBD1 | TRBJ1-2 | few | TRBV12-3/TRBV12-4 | TGTGGAGTTCGGTCCGGGACAGGTCACTATGGCTACACCTTC | CGVRSGTGHYGYTF
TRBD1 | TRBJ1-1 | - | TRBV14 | TGTGCCAGCAGCCAAGACAGGGGGCGAACTCGTCAAGAAGCTTTCTTT | CASSQDRGRTRQEAFF
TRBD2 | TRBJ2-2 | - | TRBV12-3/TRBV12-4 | TGTGCCAGCGGTCGGACTAGCGGGAACACCGGGGAGCTGTTTTTT | CASGRTSGNTGELFF
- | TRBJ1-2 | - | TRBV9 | TGTGCCAGCAGCGTAGGGAACCGGGGAAACTATGGCTACACCTTC | CASSVGNRGNYGYTF
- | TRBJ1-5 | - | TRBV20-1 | TGCAGTGCTGCGGGTCCTGTAATCAATCAGCCCCAGCATTTT | CSAAGPVINQPQHF
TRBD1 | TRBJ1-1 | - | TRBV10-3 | TGTGCCATCAGAACCGGGACAGGGAACACTGAAGCTTTCTTT | CAIRTGTGNTEAFF
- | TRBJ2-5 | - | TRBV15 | TGTGCCACCAGCAGAGACTTAGAAATGATGGCTGAGACCCAGTACTTC | CATSRDLEMMAETQYF
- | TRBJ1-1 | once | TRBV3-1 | TGTGCCAGCAGCCAACGTGAGGACAGTTACATGAACACTGAAGCTTTCTTT | CASSQREDSYMNTEAFF
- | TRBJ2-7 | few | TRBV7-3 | TGTGCCAGCAGCCCCGGGCAGCGTGAGGAGCAGTACTTC | CASSPGQREEQYF
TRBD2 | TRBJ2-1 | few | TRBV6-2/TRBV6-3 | TGTGCCAGCAGGACACACGTCAAGCGGGAGGATACCTACAATGAGCAGTTCTTC | CASRTHVKREDTYNEQFF
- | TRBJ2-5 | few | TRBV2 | TGTGCCAGCATCGGCAGGGCTTACCAAGAGACCCAGTACTTC | CASIGRAYQETQYF
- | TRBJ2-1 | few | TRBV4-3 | TGCGCCAGCAGCCAAGTTAAGGCTGCGCAGGCCCCCTACAATGAGCAGTTCTTC | CASSQVKAAQAPYNEQFF
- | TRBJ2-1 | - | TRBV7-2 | TGTGCCAGCAGCTTAGTGTGGGCCTCGGTGGATGAGCAGTTCTTC | CASSLVWASVDEQFF
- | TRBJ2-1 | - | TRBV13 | TGTGCCAACGCCGATAGAAATGAGCAGTTCTTC | CANADRNEQFF
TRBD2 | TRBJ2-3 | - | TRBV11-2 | TGTGCCAGCATCCCAAGGGGTCCAGCGGGAGCCACAGATACGCAGTATTTT | CASIPRGPAGATDTQYF
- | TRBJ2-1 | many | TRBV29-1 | TGCAGCGTTGAGCGGAGCCTGGAAAATGAGCAGTTCTTC | CSVERSLENEQFF
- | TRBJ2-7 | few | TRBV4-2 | TGTGCCAGCAGCCAAGGGAGGGGTCTCTACGAGCAGTACTTC | CASSQGRGLYEQYF
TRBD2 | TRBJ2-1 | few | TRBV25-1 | TGTGCCAGCAGTGAATCTAGCGGGAGGAACGGTGAAGTCCATGAGCAGTTCTTC | CASSESSGRNGEVHEQFF
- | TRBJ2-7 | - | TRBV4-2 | TGTGCCAGCAGCCAATTTGGTTACGAGCAGTACTTC | CASSQFGYEQYF